This TCR beta chain was captured in a study of glioma-infiltrating T cells (dated by TCRdb to the mid-2010s). As for the study more broadly: The low-grade gliomas were WHO grade II oligodendrogliomas or astrocytomas, while the glioblastomas were WHO grade IV tumors sampled at initial diagnosis rather than at recurrent diagnosis. To measure how far tissue and blood T-cell populations diverged, each tissue-infiltrating repertoire was compared against the peripheral blood repertoire of the same patient. Sequencing of TCR alpha- and beta-chain repertoires was performed on glioma tissue, on non-neoplastic brain tissue, and on matched peripheral blood mononuclear cells. Glioma patients received dexamethasone for six or fewer days before surgery. Sequencing coverage of about 4.5- to 10-fold of roughly 1 million peripheral T cells was targeted for blood libraries. The paired cohort was made up of three low-grade glioma patients, several primary glioblastoma patients and three non-glioma patients who contributed non-neoplastic brain tissue.

Summary of the overall study and its limitations: The group comparisons were based on small numbers of patients: three non-neoplastic, three low-grade glioma and roughly eight glioblastoma patients. Very few CDR3 sequences were shared between tissue and blood, attributed to high CDR3 diversity and limited sampling. VJ-independent divergence between tissue and blood was below expectation in non-neoplastic patients but above expectation in all gliomas, especially low-grade gliomas. Patients with low tissue-blood divergence were marked by a signature set of shared blood CDR3 motifs, and this signature set was depleted in highly divergent patients.

The iRepertoire nested amplicon-rescue multiplex PCR (arm-PCR) platform was used to amplify TCR alpha and beta CDR3 regions from RNA. One-step reverse transcription and amplification used about 95-400 ng of tissue mRNA or PBMC total RNA as input. Following bead purification, Illumina adapters were added by a secondary multiplex PCR, and libraries between 200 and 400 bp were gel-purified. Libraries carried internal 6-nucleotide barcodes used for demultiplexing. Libraries were sequenced on an Illumina MiSeq with 2x220 or 2x250 nucleotide paired-end reads. In the authors' own workflow: Paired reads were merged using FLASH 1.2.11 and aligned with BWA-MEM to the GRCh37 human genome, and TRA and TRB reads were then extracted. An IMGT-derived reference of cassette sequences and CDR3 motifs, with pseudogenes included, was used for V and J assignment. Three-frame translation of reads was performed, and productive CDR3s were defined as those with a C...FGXG motif and no stop codons. A clonotype was defined as a unique combination of a V-J cassette pair and a CDR3 amino acid sequence. Hamming distance filtering was applied to reads, with thresholds set by the sequence error rate of each sample in mapped regions. In-frame beta chains were kept once TCRdb had trimmed the public reads at Q25 with fastp and called clones with MiXCR. Each entry merges the rows of one CDR3 protein and shows their most common DNA and genes. Clone size and V and J calls follow TCRdb, not the original study. The sample table records fewer than 500,000 distinct CDR3 sequences; less than 50% of these occur just once. The ten top clones hold 9.5% to 15% of the sample.

Concerning this clonotype: Its antigen specificity is not known. The sample holds no much larger clone one base away, and base qualities are not on file.

As encoded in the germline V gene, CDR1 is MDHEN while CDR2 is SYDVKM. Deletion took 6 bases off V and 8 bases off J, with a span of 13 bases between the germline ends. Counted from cysteine to phenylalanine, this CDR3 has 12 amino acids. Just CDR3 DNA is preserved here, 36 bases in frame from base 1. Immediately after resection, surgical brain or tumor specimens were cryofrozen in liquid nitrogen, with peripheral blood cells collected concurrently. Sequences were obtained from glioma tissue, nonneoplastic brain tissue, or PBMCs (not recorded which). This sequence originates from a human donor with low-grade glioma or glioblastoma, undergoing nonglioma brain surgery, or in good health (not recorded which). The V and J genes are TRBV28 and TRBJ1-2, with the D gene uncertain. The sequence in DNA is TGTGCCAGCAGACTTCACATGGGAGGCTACACCTTC. Its protein is CASRLHMGGYTF.